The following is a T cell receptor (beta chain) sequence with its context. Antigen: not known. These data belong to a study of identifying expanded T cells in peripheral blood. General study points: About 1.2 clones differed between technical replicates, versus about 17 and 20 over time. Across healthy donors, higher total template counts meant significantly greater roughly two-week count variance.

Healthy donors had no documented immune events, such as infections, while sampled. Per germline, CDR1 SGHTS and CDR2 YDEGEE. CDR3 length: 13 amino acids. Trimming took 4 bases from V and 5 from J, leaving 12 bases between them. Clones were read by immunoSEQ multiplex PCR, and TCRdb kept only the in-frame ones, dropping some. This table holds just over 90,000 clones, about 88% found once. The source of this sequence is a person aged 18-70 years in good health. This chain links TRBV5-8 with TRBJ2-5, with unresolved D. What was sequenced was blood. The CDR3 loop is CASSPTSRETQYF. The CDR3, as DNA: TGTGCCAGCAGCCCGACCTCCCGCGAGACCCAGTACTTC.